This passage covers 17 T cell receptor beta chains from one sample sequenced in a study of cytomegalovirus exposure and HLA in healthy donors. The PCR had 60 Vbeta and 13 Jbeta primers. Assay: immunoSEQ multiplex PCR; the TCRdb copy retains only in-frame clones and omits some. The sample contains 95,000 to 150,000 clones, around 80% of which appear only once. Sequencing used PBMCs. These receptors came from a woman in her thirties or forties in good health and CMV-seropositive.

This chain connects TRBV5-1 to TRBJ2-7; 8 bases fit TRBD1. Germline V CDR1 and CDR2: SGHRS, YFSETQ. The ends lost 3 bases at V and 6 bases at J; junction bases unmatched: 11. CDR3 length: 15 residues. Written as DNA, the CDR3 is TGCGCCAGCAGCTCCGAGACAGGGGTGTTAGGCGAGCAGTACTTC. Protein: CASSSETGVLGEQYF.

This rearrangement joins TRBV6-1 to TRBJ1-2; 7 nucleotides match TRBD1. In germline, CDR1 is MNHNS, CDR2 SASEGT. V was clipped by 2 bases and J by 5 bases; unmatched bases: 2. The length of the CDR3 is 13 residues. The CDR3: CASSELQGYGYTF. DNA for the CDR3: TGTGCCAGCAGTGAATTACAGGGGTATGGCTACACCTTC.

This clone was found once. This chain connects TRBV7-6 to TRBJ2-3, with 8 bases aligning to TRBD2. Losses at the gene ends were 8 bases for V and 4 bases for J; bases not matched to a gene: 11. The CDR3 is made up of 15 amino acids. The germline V gene encodes CDR1 SGHVS and CDR2 FNYEAQ. The CDR3 spells CASGGAGEYSDTQYF. In DNA, the CDR3 is TGTGCCAGCGGGGGAGCGGGGGAATATTCAGATACGCAGTATTTT.

The chain is built from TRBV5-4 and TRBJ2-1; 10 bases are a match to TRBD2. Germline CDR1 is SGHNT and CDR2 is YYREEE (reference sequence). This CDR3 spans 16 amino acids. V was pared by 4 bases and J by 8 bases, with 12 bases of the junction left unmatched. Here the CDR3 DNA reads TGTGCCAGCAGCCCCCAGAGGCCGACTAGCGGGTATGAGCAGTTCTTC. Its translation: CASSPQRPTSGYEQFF. The full variable domain, in which reference TRBV5-4 and TRBJ2-1 provide the parts outside the CDR3, is ETGVTQSPTHLIKTRGQQVTLRCSSQSGHNTVSWYQQALGQGPQFIFQYYREEENGRGNFPPRFSGLQFPNYSSELNVNALELDDSALYLCASSPQRPTSGYEQFFGPGTRLTVL.

V and J are TRBV11-2 and TRBJ2-5, with a weak D call TRBD1 (6 bases). CDR3 length: 15 residues. Germline V CDR1 and CDR2: SGHAT, FQNNGV. Trimming cost V 6 bases and J 5 bases, with 19 bases left between them. In DNA, the CDR3 is TGTGCCAGCAGTCCGGGGTGGGACACCCCCGAGACCCAGTACTTC. Translated: CASSPGWDTPETQYF.

The chain joins TRBV7-9 to TRBJ1-1; D remains ambiguous. V was shortened by 5 bases and J by 5 bases, with 12 bases between the two germline ends. From germline, CDR1 is SEHNR and CDR2 FQNEAQ (reference sequence). This CDR3 is 13 amino acids long. CDR3 in DNA: TGTGCCAGCAGCCCTAGTGGCCAGACTGAAGCTTTCTTT. Its translation: CASSPSGQTEAFF.

This clone came up a few times. V gene TRBV7-8 combines with J gene TRBJ2-2, with D perhaps TRBD2 (6 bases). V was trimmed by 1 base and J by 0 bases, leaving 6 bases between them. The length of the CDR3 is 15 residues. Germline V gives CDR1 SGHVS, CDR2 FQNEAQ. CDR3 region: CASSLVAANTGELFF. The DNA for the CDR3 is TGTGCCAGCAGCTTAGTAGCGGCGAACACCGGGGAGCTGTTTTTT.

This CDR3 is CASSPGGSSTNEKLFF. CDR3 DNA sequence: TGCGCCAGCAGCCCGGGGGGCAGCTCAACTAATGAAAAACTGTTTTTT. The chain joins TRBV5-1 to TRBJ1-4; D is possibly TRBD1 (6 bases). In germline, CDR1 is SGHRS, CDR2 YFSETQ. V shed 4 bases and J shed 0 bases, with 13 bases lying between them. CDR3 length equals 16 residues. The full variable domain, in which reference TRBV5-1 and TRBJ1-4 provide the parts outside the CDR3, is KAGVTQTPRYLIKTRGQQVTLSCSPISGHRSVSWYQQTPGQGLQFLFEYFSETQRNKGNFPGRFSGRQFSNSRSEMNVSTLELGDSALYLCASSPGGSSTNEKLFFGSGTQLSVL.

V and J are TRBV5-6 and TRBJ2-1; 9 bases map to TRBD1. Unmatched junction bases numbered 8, after V lost 1 base and J lost 3 bases. The CDR3 consists of 17 residues. CDR1 is SGHDT, CDR2 YYEEEE, per germline. Here the CDR3 reads CASSLRLGQGFYNEQFF. The CDR3 region has the DNA TGTGCCAGCAGCTTGAGACTTGGACAGGGGTTCTACAATGAGCAGTTCTTC. Full variable domain (missing parts from reference TRBV5-6 and TRBJ2-1): DAGVTQSPTHLIKTRGQQVTLRCSPKSGHDTVSWYQQALGQGPQFIFQYYEEEERQRGNFPDRFSGHQFPNYSSELNVNALLLGDSALYLCASSLRLGQGFYNEQFFGPGTRLTVL.

The CDR3 DNA is TGTGCCAGCAGTCCTACAGGGGCGATAGGCTACACCTTC. It specifies CASSPTGAIGYTF. This chain connects TRBV27 to TRBJ1-2; TRBD1 matches at 7 bases. CDR1 is MNHEY, CDR2 SMNVEV, per germline (reference sequence). Germline trimming cut 5 bases from V and 8 bases from J; bases unmatched to any gene: 8. The CDR3 is made up of 13 amino acids.

The V call is TRBV30, the J call TRBJ2-5, with D tentatively TRBD2 (6 bases). The CDR3 contains 14 residues. V was trimmed by 4 bases and J by 4 bases, leaving 16 bases between them. Germline CDR1 GTSNPN, CDR2 SVGIG (reference sequence). CDR3 region: CAWTRGISRETQYF. CDR3 sequence (DNA): TGTGCCTGGACGCGGGGAATTAGTCGAGAGACCCAGTACTTC.

The chain recombines TRBV29-1 with TRBJ1-5; TRBD1 might be the D (5 bases). The CDR3 contains 13 residues. The ends were cut back, 4 bases at V and 1 base at J, with 8 bases in the middle. CDR1 and CDR2 from the germline V gene are SQVTM and ANQGSEA. The chain's CDR3 is CSVVAGSNQPQHF. In DNA, the CDR3 is TGCAGCGTTGTTGCAGGGAGCAATCAGCCCCAGCATTTT. Full variable domain (missing parts from reference TRBV29-1 and TRBJ1-5): SAVISQKPSRDICQRGTSLTIQCQVDSQVTMMFWYRQQPGQSLTLIATANQGSEATYESGFVIDKFPISRPNLTFSTLTVSNMSPEDSSIYLCSVVAGSNQPQHFGDGTRLSIL.

The chain recombines TRBV9 with TRBJ2-5; D is unclear. The CDR3 length is 15 residues. In germline, CDR1 is SGDLS, CDR2 YYNGEE. The ends were cut back, 0 bases at V and 1 base at J, with 10 bases in the middle. The CDR3 nucleotides are TGTGCCAGCAGCGTAGCTGGCAGGCCCCAAGAGACCCAGTACTTC. Encoded protein: CASSVAGRPQETQYF.

Comments on this clone: An end of the junction differs from the germline gene, which may be a read error. This specimen includes other DNA sequences encoding the same CDR3. The rearrangement uses TRBV5-1 and TRBJ2-3, with TRBD1 matching over 7 bases. This CDR3 is 14 amino acids long. Germline V gives CDR1 SGHRS, CDR2 YFSETQ. The CDR3 loop reads CASSSGQKTDTQYF. CDR3 DNA: TGCGCTAGCAGCTCGGGACAGAAAACAGATACGCAGTATTTT.

The chain is built from TRBV19 and TRBJ2-2, with 10 bases matching TRBD1. From germline, CDR1 is LNHDA and CDR2 SQIVND (reference sequence). J lost 7 bases, V lost 6 bases, and 5 bases had no gene match. There are 14 residues in the CDR3. The CDR3 DNA is TGTGCCAGTAGGGGGACAGGGGTTAGCGGGGAGCTGTTTTTT. This translates into CASRGTGVSGELFF.

The chain employs TRBV5-1 and TRBJ2-5; TRBD2 matches at 9 bases. V trimming: 0 bases; J trimming: 2 bases; junction bases outside the gene matches: 5. The CDR3 contains 16 residues. CDR1 and CDR2 (germline): SGHRS, YFSETQ. For the CDR3, the DNA is TGCGCCAGCAGCTTGGGAGCGGGAGGTGGGCAAGAGACCCAGTACTTC. Protein: CASSLGAGGGQETQYF. Using reference TRBV5-1 and TRBJ2-5 for the parts outside the CDR3, the full variable domain is KAGVTQTPRYLIKTRGQQVTLSCSPISGHRSVSWYQQTPGQGLQFLFEYFSETQRNKGNFPGRFSGRQFSNSRSEMNVSTLELGDSALYLCASSLGAGGGQETQYFGPGTRLLVL.

The chain recombines TRBV5-6 with TRBJ2-5; the match to TRBD1 covers 8 bases. CDR3 length: 15 amino acids. Per the germline V gene, CDR1 is SGHDT and CDR2 is YYEEEE. J gave up 5 bases and V 4 bases, and 10 bases lay outside the gene matches. The CDR3 protein is CASSPDRGYRETQYF. CDR3 sequence (DNA): TGTGCCAGCAGCCCCGACAGGGGATATAGGGAGACCCAGTACTTC.